The 11 T cell receptor beta chains below come from one sample, sequenced in a study of T cell changes during pregnancy in multiple sclerosis. Produced via immunoSEQ multiplex PCR; TCRdb's table is partial and in-frame only. The sample yields around 34,000 clones, 90% seen once. The sequencing used CD8+ T cells from peripheral blood mononuclear cells, collected in the first trimester of pregnancy. The source is a female donor with multiple sclerosis, enrolled in a pregnancy study.

This clone was counted once. CDR3 sequence reads: CASSSGNYEQYF. The CDR3 DNA follows: TGTGCCAGCAGTTCTGGCAACTACGAGCAGTACTTC. The V gene is TRBV6-6, the J gene TRBJ2-7; no clear D. Trimming removed 4 bases at V and 3 bases at J, with 7 bases between. Germline V gene lookup returns CDR1 MNHNY and CDR2 SVGAGI (reference sequence). The CDR3 is 12 amino acids.

CDR3 protein: CASASRGQETQYF. The CDR3 DNA follows: TGTGCCTCTGCTAGTCGAGGGCAAGAGACCCAGTACTTC. The V and J genes are TRBV28 and TRBJ2-5; the D gene is possibly TRBD2 (5 bases). The CDR3 totals 13 residues. V gave up 11 bases and J gave up 2 bases, with 15 bases separating them. CDR1 is MDHEN and CDR2 is SYDVKM in the germline V gene. The full variable domain, in which reference TRBV28 and TRBJ2-5 provide the parts outside the CDR3, is DVKVTQSSRYLVKRTGEKVFLECVQDMDHENMFWYRQDPGLGLRLIYFSYDVKMKEKGDIPEGYSVSREKKERFSLILESASTNQTSMYLCASASRGQETQYFGPGTRLLVL.

The genes are TRBV6-5 and TRBJ2-2; a possible D gene is TRBD1 (5 bases). The CDR3 length is 12 residues. Germline-derived CDR1 and CDR2 are MNHEY and SVGAGI. Trimming removed 6 bases from V and 7 bases from J, with 9 bases in between. Written as DNA, the CDR3 is TGTGCCAGCAGCTGGGGCCTCGGGGAGCTGTTTTTT. It is translated as CASSWGLGELFF.

This chain links TRBV4-1 with TRBJ2-1, with 8 bases matching TRBD1. V lost 0 bases and J lost 7; bases outside the gene matches: 5. From germline, CDR1 is MGHRA and CDR2 YSYEKL. The CDR3 runs to 15 residues. The CDR3 region has the DNA TGCGCCAGCAGCCAAGATCTGGACAGGGTGAATGAGCAGTTCTTC. It encodes CASSQDLDRVNEQFF.

The chain has TRBV7-8 and TRBJ1-4; D not resolved. Germline-derived CDR1 and CDR2 are SGHVS and FQNEAQ. The V end was cut by 1 base, the J end by 3 bases, with 9 bases between. The CDR3 contains 15 residues. CDR3 sequence: CASSLGGPANEKLFF. The CDR3 nucleotides read TGTGCCAGCAGCTTAGGAGGGCCGGCTAATGAAAAACTGTTTTTT.

V usage is TRBV5-1 and J usage is TRBJ2-3; D is unresolved. The germline CDR1 and CDR2 sequences are SGHRS and YFSETQ. V was pared by 2 bases and J by 4 bases, with 8 bases between. The CDR3 has 13 amino acids. In DNA, the CDR3 is TGCGCCAGCAGCTTTAGTCAAGCAGATACGCAGTATTTT. It encodes CASSFSQADTQYF.

The chain couples TRBV6-4 to TRBJ2-3; possibly TRBD2 for D (6 bases). The CDR3 consists of 16 residues. Germline V gene lookup returns CDR1 MRHNA and CDR2 SNTAGT. Between the trimmed V and J ends, which lost 3 bases and 6 bases, there was a span of 19 bases. CDR3 amino acids: CASSEKPGDGSDTQYF. In nucleotides, the CDR3 is TGTGCCAGCAGTGAAAAACCGGGAGACGGGTCGGATACGCAGTATTTT.

This clone was recorded once. The chain couples TRBV27 to TRBJ2-2; maybe TRBD2 (6 bases). CDR3 length: 15 amino acids. Trimming shortened V by 3 bases and J by 3 bases, and 11 bases separated the two germline ends. Germline assignment: CDR1 MNHEY and CDR2 SMNVEV (reference sequence). The CDR3 is CASSLWDSYTGELFF. CDR3 coding DNA: TGTGCCAGCAGTTTGTGGGACTCATACACCGGGGAGCTGTTTTTT.

The chain is built from TRBV11-2 and TRBJ2-3; 8 nucleotides match TRBD2. CDR3 size: 17 residues. Germline V CDR1 and CDR2: SGHAT, FQNNGV. V dropped 5 bases and J dropped 4; count of bases not matched to a gene: 14. This CDR3 is CASSLPPGLVWADTQYF. As DNA, the CDR3 is TGTGCCAGCAGCCTCCCCCCGGGACTAGTCTGGGCAGATACGCAGTATTTT.

The chain combines TRBV19 with TRBJ2-5, with TRBD2 matching 15 bases. CDR3 size: 15 residues. The J segment lost 4 bases and the V segment lost 4 bases, leaving 1 base of the junction unmatched. In germline, CDR1 is LNHDA, CDR2 SQIVND (reference sequence). CDR3 loop: CASSRGLAGGETQYF. The CDR3 coding sequence is TGTGCCAGTAGTAGGGGACTAGCGGGAGGAGAGACCCAGTACTTC.

This rearrangement joins TRBV13 to TRBJ2-7, with 15 positions matching TRBD2. With V trimmed by 4 bases and J by 4 bases, 5 bases remained unmatched. Germline V gene lookup returns CDR1 PRHDT and CDR2 FYEKMQ (reference sequence). This CDR3 has 16 amino acids. DNA of the CDR3: TGTGCCAGCAGCTGGACCGGGACTAGCGGGAGGTACGAGCAGTACTTC. As protein: CASSWTGTSGRYEQYF.